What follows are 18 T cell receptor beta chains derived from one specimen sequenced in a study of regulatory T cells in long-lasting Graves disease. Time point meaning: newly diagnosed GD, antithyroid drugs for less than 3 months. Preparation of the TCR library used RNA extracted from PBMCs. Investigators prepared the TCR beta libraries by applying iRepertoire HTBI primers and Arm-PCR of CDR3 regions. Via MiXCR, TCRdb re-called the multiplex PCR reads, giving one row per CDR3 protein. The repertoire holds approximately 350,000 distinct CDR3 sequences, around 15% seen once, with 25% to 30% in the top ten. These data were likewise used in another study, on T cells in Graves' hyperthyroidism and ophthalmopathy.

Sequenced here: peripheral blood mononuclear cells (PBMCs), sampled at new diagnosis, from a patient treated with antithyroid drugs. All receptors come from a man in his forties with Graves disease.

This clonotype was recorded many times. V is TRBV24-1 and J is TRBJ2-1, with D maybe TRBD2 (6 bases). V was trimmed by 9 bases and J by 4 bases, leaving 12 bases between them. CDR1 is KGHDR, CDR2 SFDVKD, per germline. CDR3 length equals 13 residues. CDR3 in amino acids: CATQRRGYNEQFF. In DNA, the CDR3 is TGTGCCACCCAGCGGAGGGGATACAATGAGCAGTTCTTC.

DNA for the CDR3: TGTGCCAGCAGAAGTGGAGCGGGAGGATCAGATACGCAGTATTTT. It encodes CASRSGAGGSDTQYF. The rearrangement links TRBV28 to TRBJ2-3, with 9 bases fitting TRBD2. Germline CDR1 and CDR2: MDHEN and SYDVKM. The CDR3 contains 15 residues. Germline trimming cut 6 bases from V and 4 bases from J; bases unmatched to any gene: 8.

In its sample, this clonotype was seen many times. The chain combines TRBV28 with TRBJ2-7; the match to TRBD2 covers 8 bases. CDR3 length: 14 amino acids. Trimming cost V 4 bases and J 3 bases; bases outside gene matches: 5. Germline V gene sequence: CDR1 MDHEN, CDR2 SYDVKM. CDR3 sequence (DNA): TGTGCCAGCAGTTACCCGGGGGGGATCTACGAGCAGTACTTC. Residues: CASSYPGGIYEQYF. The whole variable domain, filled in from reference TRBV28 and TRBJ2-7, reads DVKVTQSSRYLVKRTGEKVFLECVQDMDHENMFWYRQDPGLGLRLIYFSYDVKMKEKGDIPEGYSVSREKKERFSLILESASTNQTSMYLCASSYPGGIYEQYFGPGTRLTVT.

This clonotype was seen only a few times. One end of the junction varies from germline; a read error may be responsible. The CDR3 DNA reads as TGTGCCAGCAGCTCGAGGACTGCGAACACCGGGGAGCTGTTTTTT. This encodes CASSSRTANTGELFF. The rearrangement uses TRBV5-1 and TRBJ2-2; TRBD2 might be the D (5 bases). This CDR3 has 15 amino acids. Germline CDR1 and CDR2: SGHRS and YFSETQ.

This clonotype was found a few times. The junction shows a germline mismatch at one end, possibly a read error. Here the CDR3 DNA reads TGTGCCAGCAGCCAATCTTACCATAGCACAGATACGCAGTATTTT. Protein sequence: CASSQSYHSTDTQYF. The chain employs TRBV4-1 and TRBJ2-3; D is ambiguous. Germline loops: CDR1 MGHRA, CDR2 YSYEKL. The CDR3 runs 15 residues.

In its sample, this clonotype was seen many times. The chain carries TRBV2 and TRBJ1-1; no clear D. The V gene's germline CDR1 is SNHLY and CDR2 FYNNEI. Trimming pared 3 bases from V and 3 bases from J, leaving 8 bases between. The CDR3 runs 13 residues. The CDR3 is CASSETSDTEAFF. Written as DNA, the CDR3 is TGTGCCAGCAGTGAGACATCGGACACTGAAGCTTTCTTT.

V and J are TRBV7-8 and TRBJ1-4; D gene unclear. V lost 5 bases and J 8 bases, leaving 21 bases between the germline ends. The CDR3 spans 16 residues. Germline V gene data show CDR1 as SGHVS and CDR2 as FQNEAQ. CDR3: CASSPRIGVTYEKLFF. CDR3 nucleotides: TGTGCCAGCAGCCCCCGGATTGGCGTAACTTACGAAAAACTGTTTTTT.

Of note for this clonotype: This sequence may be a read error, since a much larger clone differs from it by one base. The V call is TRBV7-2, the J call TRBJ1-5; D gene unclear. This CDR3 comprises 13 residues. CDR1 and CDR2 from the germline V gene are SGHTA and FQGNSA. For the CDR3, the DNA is TGTGCCGGCAGCGCGAATGGCAATCAGCCCCAGCATTTT. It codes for CAGSANGNQPQHF.

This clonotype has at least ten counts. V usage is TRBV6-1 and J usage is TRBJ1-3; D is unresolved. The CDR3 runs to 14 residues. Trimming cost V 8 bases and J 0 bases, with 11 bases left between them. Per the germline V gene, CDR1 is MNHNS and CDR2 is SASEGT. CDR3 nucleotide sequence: TGTGCCAGCTCCCCCATCAGCTCTGGAAACACCATATATTTT. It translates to CASSPISSGNTIYF.

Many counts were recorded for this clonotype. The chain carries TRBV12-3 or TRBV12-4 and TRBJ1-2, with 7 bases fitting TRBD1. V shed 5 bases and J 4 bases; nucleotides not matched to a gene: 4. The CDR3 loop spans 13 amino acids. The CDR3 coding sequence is TGTGCCAGCAGTCCGGGACAGACCTATGGCTACACCTTC. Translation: CASSPGQTYGYTF.

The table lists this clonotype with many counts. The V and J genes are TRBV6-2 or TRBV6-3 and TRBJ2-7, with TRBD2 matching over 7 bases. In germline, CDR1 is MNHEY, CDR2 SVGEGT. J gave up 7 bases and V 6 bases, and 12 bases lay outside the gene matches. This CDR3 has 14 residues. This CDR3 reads CASRFGLGGGEQYF. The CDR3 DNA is TGTGCCAGCAGATTCGGTCTGGGGGGGGGAGAGCAGTACTTC.

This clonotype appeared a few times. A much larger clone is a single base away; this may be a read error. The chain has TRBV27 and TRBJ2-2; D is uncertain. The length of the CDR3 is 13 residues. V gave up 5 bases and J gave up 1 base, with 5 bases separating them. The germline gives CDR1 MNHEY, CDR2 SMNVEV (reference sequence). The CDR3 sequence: CASSELNTGELFF. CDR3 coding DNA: TGTGCCAGCAGTGAACTGAACACCGGGGAGCTGTTTTTT.

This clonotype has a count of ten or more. CDR3: CASSPRPGRKETQYF. The CDR3 DNA sequence: TGTGCCAGCTCACCAAGGCCGGGAAGAAAAGAGACCCAGTACTTC. This chain uses TRBV18 with TRBJ2-5, with a tentative D call TRBD2 (5 bases). Deletions cut 2 bases from V and 3 bases from J, with 13 bases between. This CDR3 has 15 residues. Germline V lookup: CDR1 KGHSH, CDR2 LQKENI.

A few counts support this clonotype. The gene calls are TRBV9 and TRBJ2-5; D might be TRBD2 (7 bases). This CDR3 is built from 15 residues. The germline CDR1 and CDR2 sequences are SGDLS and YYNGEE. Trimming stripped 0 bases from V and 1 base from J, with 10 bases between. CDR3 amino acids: CASSVGGGAQETQYF. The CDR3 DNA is TGTGCCAGCAGCGTAGGTGGGGGGGCCCAAGAGACCCAGTACTTC.

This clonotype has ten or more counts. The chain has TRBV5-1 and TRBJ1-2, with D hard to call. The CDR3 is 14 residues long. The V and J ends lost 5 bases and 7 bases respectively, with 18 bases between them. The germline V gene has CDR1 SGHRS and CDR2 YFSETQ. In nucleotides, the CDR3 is TGCGCCAGCAGTTCTTCCGGGGATCGGGCTGGCTACACCTTC. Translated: CASSSSGDRAGYTF.

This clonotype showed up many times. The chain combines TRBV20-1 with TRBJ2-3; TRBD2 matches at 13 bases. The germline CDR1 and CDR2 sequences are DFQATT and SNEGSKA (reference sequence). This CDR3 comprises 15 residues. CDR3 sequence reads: CTRPTSGGDPDTQYF. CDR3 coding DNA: TGCACCAGACCCACTAGCGGGGGGGATCCAGATACGCAGTATTTT.

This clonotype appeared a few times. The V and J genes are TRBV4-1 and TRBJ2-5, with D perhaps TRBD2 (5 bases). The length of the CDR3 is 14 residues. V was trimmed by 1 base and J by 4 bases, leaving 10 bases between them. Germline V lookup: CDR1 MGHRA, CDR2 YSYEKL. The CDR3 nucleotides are TGCGCCAGCAGCCAAGTGTCGGGGATAGAGACCCAGTACTTC. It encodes CASSQVSGIETQYF.

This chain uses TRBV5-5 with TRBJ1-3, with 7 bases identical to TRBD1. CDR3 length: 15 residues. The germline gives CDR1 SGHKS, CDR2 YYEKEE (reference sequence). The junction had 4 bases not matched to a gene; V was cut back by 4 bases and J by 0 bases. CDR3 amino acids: CASSLQGNSGNTIYF. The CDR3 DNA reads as TGTGCCAGCAGCCTACAGGGGAACTCTGGAAACACCATATATTTT.